Shown below are 14 T cell receptor beta chains from a single sample sequenced in a study of shared T cell receptors in the human thymus. Profiling relied on immunoSEQ multiplex PCR, and the TCRdb table lists in-frame clones only, not all of them. The sample yields approximately 730,000 clones, 70% to 90% seen once. The data also belong to a second study, concerning human thymus T cells.

Sequencing was done on a sample of thymocytes. These receptors were collected from a girl under three years old with a congenital heart defect.

This clone was picked up a small number of times. J is TRBJ2-3 and V is TRBV7-8; no reliable D call. Trimming took 8 bases from V and 4 from J, leaving 13 bases between them. The CDR3 loop spans 13 amino acids. From germline, CDR1 is SGHVS and CDR2 FQNEAQ. CDR3 loop: CASVGRRPDTQYF. The CDR3 nucleotides read TGTGCCAGCGTCGGCCGCAGGCCAGATACGCAGTATTTT.

V gene TRBV27 combines with J gene TRBJ2-3; D gene ambiguous. The ends were cut back, 7 bases at V and 0 bases at J, with 20 bases in the middle. Germline V lookup: CDR1 MNHEY, CDR2 SMNVEV (reference sequence). The CDR3 is made up of 17 amino acids. The CDR3 bases are TGTGCCAGCACCTTTTCCCCCCAGGCTACTAGCACAGATACGCAGTATTTT. This gives the protein CASTFSPQATSTDTQYF.

This clone was counted between two and nine times. V usage is TRBV21-1 and J usage is TRBJ1-2; the DNA was not used to check the table's D call, TRBD1. TRBV21-1 constitutes a pseudogene. The CDR3 contains 12 residues. CDR3 region: CASSKQGSGYTF. In DNA form, the CDR3 reads TGTGCCAGCAGCAAGCAGGGTTCTGGCTACACCTTC.

This chain links TRBV6-1 with TRBJ1-2, with D possibly being TRBD1 (5 bases). In germline, CDR1 is MNHNS, CDR2 SASEGT. This CDR3 contains 14 residues. Between the trimmed V and J ends, which lost 6 bases and 2 bases, there was a span of 13 bases. As DNA, the CDR3 is TGTGCCAGCAGCGCAGACAGAGCCAACTATGGCTACACCTTC. This sequence encodes CASSADRANYGYTF.

The chain combines TRBV27 with TRBJ2-7; 11 bases are shared with TRBD2. The V gene's germline CDR1 is MNHEY and CDR2 SMNVEV (reference sequence). V shed 5 bases, J shed 2 bases, and the junction held 11 bases outside the gene matches. This CDR3 is built from 17 residues. Written as DNA, the CDR3 is TGTGCCAGCAGTAGCGACCCCCTAGCGGGGGGTACCTACGAGCAGTACTTC. As protein: CASSSDPLAGGTYEQYF.

The chain employs TRBV28 and TRBJ1-5; 8 bases line up with TRBD1. Germline V gene sequence: CDR1 MDHEN, CDR2 SYDVKM. The CDR3 contains 14 residues. V was pared by 6 bases and J by 7 bases, with 8 bases of the junction left unmatched. The CDR3 coding sequence is TGTGCCAGCAGCCCTCAGGGGGCAGGGCAGCCCCAGCATTTT. Amino acid sequence: CASSPQGAGQPQHF.

This clone has a handful of counts. The chain uses TRBV7-9 and TRBJ1-1; maybe TRBD1 (5 bases). Trimming cost V 5 bases and J 1 base, with 8 bases left between them. CDR1 SEHNR and CDR2 FQNEAQ come from the germline V gene (reference sequence). The CDR3 is made up of 13 amino acids. The CDR3 bases are TGTGCCAGCAGCACAGGACAGAACACTGAAGCTTTCTTT. Translated, it gives CASSTGQNTEAFF.

This clone was recorded once. The chain carries TRBV5-1 and TRBJ1-1, with a possible D match to TRBD1 (6 bases). Germline CDR1 is SGHRS and CDR2 is YFSETQ. Trimming removed 0 bases from V and 4 bases from J, with 13 bases in between. The CDR3 totals 15 residues. As DNA, the CDR3 is TGCGCCAGCAGCTTGGGGCGGGGGCCGGGCACTGAAGCTTTCTTT. This codes for CASSLGRGPGTEAFF.

The chain couples TRBV10-3 to TRBJ1-1, with D perhaps matching TRBD1 (6 bases). The V gene lost 11 bases and the J gene lost 0 bases, with 16 bases spanning the gap. CDR1 is ENHRY and CDR2 is SYGVKD in the germline V gene. This CDR3 is built from 14 residues. The CDR3 coding sequence is TGTGCCGTCGGGGGGCAAATCATGAACACTGAAGCTTTCTTT. Protein: CAVGGQIMNTEAFF.

The chain links TRBV29-1 to TRBJ2-3; D is ambiguous. The CDR3 extends over 17 amino acids. V lost 2 bases to trimming and J lost 2 bases, with 20 bases between them. The germline V gene encodes CDR1 SQVTM and CDR2 ANQGSEA. The CDR3 is CSVERSQVGPYTDTQYF. CDR3 sequence (DNA): TGCAGCGTTGAAAGATCTCAGGTCGGTCCCTACACAGATACGCAGTATTTT.

The rearrangement uses TRBV18 and TRBJ1-2; TRBD1 aligns across 8 bases. Trimming took 5 bases from V and 4 from J; bases not matched to a gene: 6. Germline V lookup: CDR1 KGHSH, CDR2 LQKENI. The CDR3 consists of 14 residues. As DNA, the CDR3 is TGTGCCAGCTCAGGGACAGGAGGAACCTATGGCTACACCTTC. Encoded protein: CASSGTGGTYGYTF.

The rearrangement uses TRBV15 and TRBJ1-5; 7 bases map to TRBD1. The germline gives CDR1 LNHNV, CDR2 YYDKDF (reference sequence). V shed 3 bases and J 7 bases; nucleotides not matched to a gene: 9. The CDR3 extends over 15 amino acids. This CDR3 is CATSRATGVGQPQHF. DNA of the CDR3: TGTGCCACCAGCAGGGCAACAGGGGTCGGGCAGCCCCAGCATTTT.

This rearrangement joins TRBV5-1 to TRBJ2-7; 10 bases align to TRBD2. Germline loops: CDR1 SGHRS, CDR2 YFSETQ. The CDR3 has 14 amino acids. Trimming at V came to 6 bases and at J to 1 base, leaving 4 bases not matched to a gene. The CDR3 region has the DNA TGCGCCAGCAAGGAGCGGGGGGGATCCTACGAGCAGTACTTC. Encoded protein: CASKERGGSYEQYF.

In its sample, this clone was seen a few times. The genes are TRBV23-1 and TRBJ2-1, with 7 bases aligning to TRBD2. TRBV23-1 is identified as an open reading frame with a role that is uncertain. V gave up 4 bases and J gave up 0 bases; unmatched junction bases: 15. CDR3 length: 19 residues. The CDR3 is CASSPPASVRGSSYNEQFF. The CDR3 coding sequence is TGCGCCAGCAGTCCCCCGGCCTCGGTCCGCGGGAGCTCCTACAATGAGCAGTTCTTC.